This TCR beta chain emerged from a study of metastatic and nonmetastatic thyroid tumors. About the research overall: Repertoire data that came from the blood and tumor or nodule tissue of malignant and benign thyroid patients were compared.

The CDR3 has 13 amino acids. V shed 10 bases, J shed 4 bases, and the junction held 9 bases outside the gene matches. TCRdb re-clonotyped the PCR reads via MiXCR. Found here are approximately 40,000 clones, 25% to 35% of them singletons; the top ten hold about 10%. This clone has more than one count but fewer than ten. The entire patient cohort was treatment-naive prior to thyroid surgery. The source of this sequence is a male donor with papillary thyroid cancer or a benign thyroid nodule (not recorded which). Some clones in this sample may be carry-over from other donors' samples. The sample was blood. The J gene is TRBJ2-7, the V gene TRBV12-3 or TRBV12-4; 8 bases fit TRBD1. The CDR3 reads CAISWTGLYEQYF. DNA of the CDR3: TGTGCCATTAGTTGGACAGGGTTGTACGAGCAGTACTTC.